These 28 T cell receptor beta chains share one sample of origin, sequenced in a study of T cells in women clearing cervical HPV infection. The method was immunoSEQ multiplex PCR; TCRdb's version includes in-frame clones alone and lacks a portion of them. Its listing shows 20,000 to 25,000 clones. Sample: blood buffy coat. These receptors were obtained from a woman between 18 and 69 years old with a cervical HPV16 infection that either progressed to CIN3+ or cleared (not recorded which).

CDR3 in amino acids: CSVEGREGSYNEQFF. Incomplete CDR3 DNA: TGCAGCGTTGAAGGGCGGGAGGGCAGCTACAATGAG. V gene TRBV29-1 combines with J gene TRBJ2-1, with 9 bases aligning to TRBD2. The read terminates 3 residues before the CDR3 end, so the remaining end is supplied by the germline J gene. Losses at the gene ends were 1 base for V and 3 bases for J; bases not matched to a gene: 4. CDR3 length equals 15 residues. The V gene's germline CDR1 is SQVTM and CDR2 ANQGSEA.

This CDR3 is CASSYRQNTEAFF. Partial CDR3 DNA: TGCGCCAGCAGCTATAGACAGAACACTGAA. The gene calls are TRBV5-1 and TRBJ1-1; D gene ambiguous. The read halts 3 residues ahead of the CDR3 end, with the missing end drawn from the germline J gene. Germline V gene sequence: CDR1 SGHRS, CDR2 YFSETQ. The CDR3 covers 13 residues. V was clipped by 3 bases and J by 1 base, with 7 bases between them.

A remark on this clone: The observed sequence ends 3 residues before the CDR3 terminus, with the missing tail filled in from the germline J gene. The chain recombines TRBV5-1 with TRBJ2-2, with 10 bases identical to TRBD1. The CDR3 extends over 15 amino acids. Trimming removed 3 bases from V and 8 bases from J; junction bases left unmatched: 7. CDR1 and CDR2 (germline): SGHRS, YFSETQ. Partial CDR3 DNA: TGCGCCAGCAGCTCCGGGACAGGGGATACGGGGGAG. This encodes CASSSGTGDTGE. The CDR3 in full is CASSSGTGDTGELFF.

With regard to this clone: The read falls 3 residues short of the CDR3 end, and the missing part is taken from the germline J gene. This rearrangement joins TRBV20-1 to TRBJ1-2; 7 positions match TRBD1. Germline CDR1 and CDR2: DFQATT and SNEGSKA (reference sequence). The CDR3 is made up of 11 amino acids. Losses at the gene ends were 4 bases for V and 6 bases for J; bases not matched to a gene: 2. The sequenced part of the CDR3 DNA is TGCAGTGCTAAAACAGGGGATGGC. Translation: CSAKTGDG. The complete CDR3 protein is CSAKTGDGYTF.

Worth noting for this clone: The read halts 3 residues ahead of the CDR3 end, with the missing end drawn from the germline J gene. The chain combines TRBV7-9 with TRBJ2-1; TRBD2 is a possible D gene (5 bases). Germline V gene lookup returns CDR1 SEHNR and CDR2 FQNEAQ (reference sequence). V lost 8 bases and J lost 2, with 16 bases in between. This CDR3 spans 15 amino acids. CDR3 DNA (partial): TGTGCCAGCCTAGATAGGACTGTGGCCTACAATGAG. This encodes CASLDRTVAYNE. Given in full, the CDR3 is CASLDRTVAYNEQFF.

Notes on this clone: The sequenced fragment ends 3 residues before the CDR3 boundary, so the rest is inferred from the germline J gene. The V gene is TRBV11-2, the J gene TRBJ2-1, with 10 bases identical to TRBD2. The CDR3 spans 15 residues. Looked up from germline, CDR1 is SGHAT and CDR2 is FQNNGV. V lost 3 bases to trimming and J lost 8 bases; unmatched junction nucleotides: 7. CDR3 region: CASSFRTSGPDEQFF. Incomplete CDR3 DNA: TGTGCCAGCAGCTTCAGGACTAGCGGACCTGATGAG.

Comments on this clone: The observed sequence ends 3 residues before the CDR3 terminus, with the missing tail filled in from the germline J gene. The chain couples TRBV5-4 to TRBJ2-2; 11 nucleotides agree with TRBD2. The CDR3 consists of 16 residues. Per the germline V gene, CDR1 is SGHNT and CDR2 is YYREEE (reference sequence). Losses at the gene ends were 4 bases for V and 6 bases for J; bases not matched to a gene: 8. CDR3 DNA, as far as it was read: TGTGCCAGCAGCGGGGGGCTAGCGGGAGGTTCCGGGGAG. This codes for CASSGGLAGGSGE. The full-length CDR3 reads as CASSGGLAGGSGELFF.

To note about this clone: The read gets to within 3 residues of the CDR3 end, and the germline J gene fills in the rest. V usage is TRBV28 and J usage is TRBJ2-1; 8 bases map to TRBD1. The ends lost 6 bases at V and 8 bases at J; junction bases unmatched: 6. This CDR3 has 13 residues. Germline V lookup: CDR1 MDHEN, CDR2 SYDVKM. CDR3 loop: CASRTTGAHEQFF. CDR3 DNA, as far as it was read: TGTGCCAGCAGGACGACAGGGGCCCATGAG.

Regarding this clone: The read halts 3 residues ahead of the CDR3 end, with the missing end drawn from the germline J gene. The rearrangement joins TRBV5-5 to TRBJ2-5; TRBD1 might be the D (6 bases). The germline V gene encodes CDR1 SGHKS and CDR2 YYEKEE (reference sequence). The CDR3 runs to 15 residues. Trimming pared 4 bases from V and 5 bases from J, leaving 18 bases between. The CDR3 spells CASSDLRDTHETQYF. CDR3 bases read: TGTGCCAGCAGCGATCTCCGGGACACCCATGAGACC.

Comments on this clone: The read finishes 3 residues shy of the CDR3 end, and the germline J gene is used to complete it. This chain joins TRBV30 and TRBJ2-7; D unresolved. Trimming removed 2 bases at V and 0 bases at J, with 14 bases between. The CDR3 is made up of 15 amino acids. Germline V gene lookup returns CDR1 GTSNPN and CDR2 SVGIG (reference sequence). CDR3 in amino acids: CAWSRLQHSSYEQYF. Partial CDR3 DNA: TGTGCCTGGAGTAGGCTGCAGCACAGCTCCTACGAG.

As to this clone: The sequenced fragment ends 3 residues before the CDR3 boundary, so the rest is inferred from the germline J gene. The gene calls are TRBV30 and TRBJ1-6, with D tentatively TRBD1 (6 bases). V lost 4 bases and J lost 6, with 10 bases in between. This CDR3 comprises 13 residues. Germline CDR1 is GTSNPN and CDR2 is SVGIG (reference sequence). The part of the CDR3 DNA that was read is TGTGCCTGGATGGACAGAGGTAATTCACCC. Protein product: CAWMDRGNSP. The whole CDR3 protein reads CAWMDRGNSPLHF.

CDR3 residues: CASRGSGSGRETQYF. CDR3 bases read: TGTGCCAGTAGGGGCAGTGGGAGCGGACGAGAGACC. The V and J genes are TRBV19 and TRBJ2-5; D perhaps matches TRBD2 (5 bases). The read ends 3 residues early relative to the CDR3; the germline J gene fills the gap. From germline, CDR1 is LNHDA and CDR2 SQIVND (reference sequence). The CDR3 totals 15 residues. V was cut by 6 bases and J by 4 bases, with 18 bases left in between.

In the case of this clone: Read data end 3 residues before the CDR3 end; the end is taken from the germline J gene. This rearrangement joins TRBV20-1 to TRBJ2-3; maybe TRBD2 (6 bases). V was shortened by 4 bases and J by 1 base, with 18 bases between the two germline ends. Germline loops: CDR1 DFQATT, CDR2 SNEGSKA (reference sequence). This CDR3 has 16 residues. CDR3: CSAIRLDLWGTDTQYF. CDR3 DNA, as far as it was read: TGCAGTGCTATCCGACTAGACCTGTGGGGCACAGATACG.

About this clone: The read falls 3 residues short of the CDR3 end, and the missing part is taken from the germline J gene. The chain carries TRBV29-1 and TRBJ2-1; 9 bases are shared with TRBD2. V lost 7 bases and J lost 2; bases outside the gene matches: 15. Germline V gives CDR1 SQVTM, CDR2 ANQGSEA. CDR3 size: 17 residues. The covered CDR3 bases are TGCAGCGCCGACACTAGCGGGCGGCCAATTCCCTACAATGAG. Amino acid sequence: CSADTSGRPIPYNE. The complete CDR3 reads CSADTSGRPIPYNEQFF.

With regard to this clone: The read gets to within 3 residues of the CDR3 end, and the germline J gene fills in the rest. The genes are TRBV7-2 and TRBJ1-5; unclear D gene. V was cut by 2 bases and J by 3 bases, with 11 bases left in between. There are 15 residues in the CDR3. Germline V lookup: CDR1 SGHTA, CDR2 FQGNSA. The CDR3 bases that were read are TGTGCCAGCAGCTTATCGTCGTCAGACAATCAGCCC. This codes for CASSLSSSDNQP. The complete CDR3 protein is CASSLSSSDNQPQHF.

The CDR3: CSARGRGGLDQPQHF. The covered CDR3 bases are TGCAGTGCTAGGGGGAGGGGAGGGCTTGATCAGCCC. J is TRBJ1-5 and V is TRBV20-1; D may be TRBD1 (5 bases). The read ends 3 residues shy of where the CDR3 ends; the end is completed using the germline J gene. There are 15 residues in the CDR3. V dropped 3 bases and J dropped 5 bases, with 17 bases sitting between them. The germline gives CDR1 DFQATT, CDR2 SNEGSKA (reference sequence).

Of note for this clone: The observed sequence ends 3 residues before the CDR3 terminus, with the missing tail filled in from the germline J gene. The V and J genes are TRBV7-6 and TRBJ2-7; tentatively, D is TRBD1 (6 bases). The V end was cut by 6 bases, the J end by 2 bases, with 14 bases between. The germline V gene encodes CDR1 SGHVS and CDR2 FNYEAQ. This CDR3 comprises 14 residues. This CDR3 is CASRNRTVPYEQYF. The CDR3 bases that were read are TGTGCCAGCAGAAACAGGACAGTACCCTACGAG.

Comments on this clone: The read terminates 3 residues before the CDR3 end, so the remaining end is supplied by the germline J gene. The J gene is TRBJ2-7, the V gene TRBV10-1; tentatively, D is TRBD1 or TRBD2 (5 bases each). The CDR3 spans 14 residues. Germline lookup yields CDR1 WNHNN and CDR2 SYGVQD (reference sequence). V shed 7 bases and J shed 4 bases, with 17 bases lying between them. The DNA read from the CDR3 is TGCGCCAGCACCTCGGAGAGGGGAACATACGAG. Translating gives CASTSERGTYE. The whole CDR3 protein is CASTSERGTYEQYF.

On this clone itself: Read sequence stops 3 residues before the CDR3 end, and the germline J gene provides the missing end. The chain carries TRBV11-3 and TRBJ2-1, with D possibly matching TRBD1 (5 bases). CDR1 and CDR2 (germline): SGHNT, YENEEA. The CDR3 is 14 residues long. Trimming cost V 0 bases and J 3 bases, with 6 bases left between them. CDR3 protein: CASSLEGDYNEQFF. The DNA read from the CDR3 is TGTGCCAGCAGCTTAGAAGGGGACTACAATGAG.

As concerns this clone: The read finishes 3 residues shy of the CDR3 end, and the germline J gene is used to complete it. This chain links TRBV20-1 with TRBJ2-7, with 9 bases that match TRBD2. Germline values: CDR1 DFQATT, CDR2 SNEGSKA (reference sequence). The junction had 4 bases not matched to a gene; V was cut back by 1 base and J by 0 bases. The CDR3 covers 15 residues. The CDR3 bases that were read are TGCAGTGCTAGAGTGGAGACTAGCGGCTCCTACGAG. Its translation: CSARVETSGSYE. The complete CDR3 protein is CSARVETSGSYEQYF.

Partial CDR3 DNA: TGTGCCGCTCGACAGGGGCGGGAG. It codes for CAARQGRE. The CDR3 in its entirety is CAARQGRELFF. The genes are TRBV10-3 and TRBJ2-2, with 8 bases aligning to TRBD1. The CDR3 end lies 3 residues beyond the end of the read and is filled in from the germline J gene. Trimming at V came to 11 bases and at J to 9 bases, leaving 5 bases not matched to a gene. Germline V gives CDR1 ENHRY, CDR2 SYGVKD. This CDR3 spans 11 amino acids.

As to this clone: The missing CDR3 end, 3 residues past where the read stops, is filled in from the germline J gene. This sequence joins TRBV6-2 or TRBV6-3 and TRBJ2-1; 7 positions agree with TRBD2. Germline V gene lookup returns CDR1 MNHEY and CDR2 SVGEGT. Trimming at V came to 8 bases and at J to 7 bases, leaving 8 bases not matched to a gene. CDR3 size: 13 residues. Partial CDR3 DNA: TGTGCCAGCCAAACGGGGGGACGAAATGAG. Protein product: CASQTGGRNE. The full CDR3 protein is CASQTGGRNEQFF.

Its frequency marks this clone as medium-sized. The CDR3 extends 3 residues past the end of the read, so its final part is completed from the germline J gene. The chain combines TRBV29-1 with TRBJ2-3, with D possibly being TRBD2 (5 bases). With 7 bases removed from V and 0 bases from J, the gap between germline ends came to 14 bases. Germline assignment: CDR1 SQVTM and CDR2 ANQGSEA. The CDR3 sequence is 14 residues long. CDR3 DNA, as far as it was read: TGCAGCGCCTTTCCTCGGACTAGCACAGATACG. As protein: CSAFPRTSTDT. The whole CDR3 protein is CSAFPRTSTDTQYF.

Regarding this clone: The read finishes 3 residues shy of the CDR3 end, and the germline J gene is used to complete it. J is TRBJ2-7 and V is TRBV7-6, with a weak D call TRBD1 (6 bases). From germline, CDR1 is SGHVS and CDR2 FNYEAQ. The CDR3 consists of 14 residues. V was cut by 5 bases and J by 0 bases, with 11 bases left in between. CDR3: CASSKRGGSYEQYF. Partial CDR3 DNA: TGTGCCAGCAGCAAACGAGGGGGCTCCTACGAG.

Worth noting for this clone: Read data end 3 residues before the CDR3 end; the end is taken from the germline J gene. The chain uses TRBV7-9 and TRBJ2-5, with 7 nucleotides matching TRBD1. J was trimmed by 4 bases and V by 1 base; bases with no gene match: 0. The CDR3 length is 13 residues. Germline assignment: CDR1 SEHNR and CDR2 FQNEAQ (reference sequence). CDR3 residues: CASSLDRGETQYF. The part of the CDR3 DNA that was read is TGTGCCAGCAGCTTAGACAGGGGAGAGACC.

To note about this clone: Read data end 3 residues before the CDR3 end; the end is taken from the germline J gene. The J gene is TRBJ2-1, the V gene TRBV20-1, with 7 bases fitting TRBD2. The CDR3 contains 14 residues. Germline V gene sequence: CDR1 DFQATT, CDR2 SNEGSKA (reference sequence). Trimming at V came to 6 bases and at J to 6 bases, leaving 11 bases not matched to a gene. The sequenced CDR3 bases are TGCAGTGCCCCCCATCAAGCGGGGATCAATGAG. Translating it yields CSAPHQAGINE. The CDR3 reads in full as CSAPHQAGINEQFF.

A word on this clone: The read falls 3 residues short of the CDR3 end, and the missing part is taken from the germline J gene. J is TRBJ1-2 and V is TRBV2; 7 bases are a match to TRBD1. This CDR3 spans 15 amino acids. CDR1 and CDR2 (germline): SNHLY, FYNNEI. Germline trimming cut 6 bases from V and 4 bases from J; bases unmatched to any gene: 11. CDR3 region: CASRANGQVLYGYTF. The CDR3 bases that were read are TGTGCCAGCAGGGCAAACGGACAGGTCCTCTATGGC.

As concerns this clone: The read terminates 3 residues ahead of where the CDR3 ends, so the germline J gene completes it. The chain recombines TRBV7-2 with TRBJ1-2; D not resolved. V lost 0 bases and J lost 6, with 8 bases in between. There are 13 residues in the CDR3. Germline V gene data show CDR1 as SGHTA and CDR2 as FQGNSA. This CDR3 reads CASSLALLNGYTF. The CDR3 DNA, read in part, is TGTGCCAGCAGCTTAGCCCTCCTAAATGGC. Based on the CDR3 plus reference TRBV7-2 and TRBJ1-2, the full variable domain is GAGVSQSPSNKVTEKGKDVELRCDPISGHTALYWYRQSLGQGLEFLIYFQGNSAPDKSGLPSDRFSAERTGGSVSTLTIQRTQQEDSAVYLCASSLALLNGYTFGSGTRLTVV.